Below, 17 T cell receptor beta chains from the same sample are listed, as sequenced in a study of blood T cells in healthy people across ages. Together with a sample-barcoded 5' primer, a J-beta primer mix was included in a second PCR lasting about 6 to 11 cycles. TCRdb redid the calling of the 5' RACE reads with MiXCR, one entry per CDR3 protein. The sample records over a million distinct CDR3 sequences, 35% to 45% being singletons. The sequencing sample was made of blood. The receptor set was obtained from a woman aged 18-29 years in good health.

The V call is TRBV24-1, the J call TRBJ2-3; D unresolved. This CDR3 has 13 residues. Germline CDR1 and CDR2: KGHDR and SFDVKD. The V gene lost 6 bases and the J gene lost 1 base, with 7 bases spanning the gap. The CDR3 here is CATSNPGTDTQYF. Here the CDR3 DNA reads TGTGCCACCAGTAACCCGGGCACAGATACGCAGTATTTT.

In its sample, this clonotype was seen a few times. This chain joins TRBV7-9 and TRBJ1-1; 9 positions match TRBD1. This CDR3 has 15 residues. Germline V gene lookup returns CDR1 SEHNR and CDR2 FQNEAQ (reference sequence). V dropped 4 bases and J dropped 1; count of bases not matched to a gene: 4. CDR3 sequence (DNA): TGTGCCAGCAGCTCCGGACAGGGGTCGAACACTGAAGCTTTCTTT. Its translation is CASSSGQGSNTEAFF.

J is TRBJ2-3 and V is TRBV4-1, with 8 bases aligning to TRBD1. Trimming took 4 bases from V and 5 from J; bases not matched to a gene: 11. Germline V gene lookup returns CDR1 MGHRA and CDR2 YSYEKL. CDR3 length: 16 residues. The CDR3 DNA is TGCGCCAGCAGCCCAGGGGGCCAGCGTAAGCAAGATACGCAGTATTTT. The encoded protein is CASSPGGQRKQDTQYF.

The chain has TRBV24-1 and TRBJ2-5; D unresolved. The CDR3 extends over 13 amino acids. V lost 12 bases to trimming and J lost 2 bases, with 15 bases between them. CDR1 and CDR2 from the germline V gene are KGHDR and SFDVKD. The DNA for the CDR3 is TGTGCCGCCAAAGACGGCCAGCAAGAGACCCAGTACTTC. This translates into CAAKDGQQETQYF.

CDR3 protein: CASSELDRVHEQYF. CDR3 nucleotides: TGTGCCAGCAGTGAGTTGGACAGGGTTCACGAGCAGTACTTC. The chain carries TRBV6-1 and TRBJ2-7, with 8 bases fitting TRBD1. J lost 5 bases, V lost 3 bases, and 6 bases had no gene match. The germline gives CDR1 MNHNS, CDR2 SASEGT. The CDR3 loop spans 14 amino acids.

The table lists this clonotype with a few counts. V gene TRBV4-3 combines with J gene TRBJ2-3; D unclear. This CDR3 region has 16 residues. Trimming pared 2 bases from V and 2 bases from J, leaving 14 bases between. Germline CDR1 reads LGHNA; CDR2 reads YSLEER. CDR3 region: CASSQSPDGFTDTQYF. Here the CDR3 DNA reads TGCGCCAGCAGCCAAAGCCCGGACGGGTTCACAGATACGCAGTATTTT.

This clonotype occurred a few times. The chain links TRBV12-3 or TRBV12-4 to TRBJ2-7; D is perhaps TRBD1 (7 bases). V shed 5 bases and J shed 5 bases, with 16 bases lying between them. The CDR3 totals 14 residues. As DNA, the CDR3 is TGTGCCAGCAGTGCCGCGACAGGGAGGAACGAGCAGTACTTC. Translating it yields CASSAATGRNEQYF.

CDR3 residues: CASKDSDSEGEAFF. The CDR3 DNA reads TGTGCCAGCAAGGACTCTGATAGCGAGGGTGAAGCTTTCTTT. This chain joins TRBV6-5 and TRBJ1-1; D is unresolved. This CDR3 is 14 amino acids long. The V and J ends lost 7 bases and 7 bases respectively, with 19 bases between them. Per germline, CDR1 MNHEY and CDR2 SVGAGI.

The genes are TRBV9 and TRBJ1-2; a possible D gene is TRBD1 (6 bases). V lost 2 bases and J 1 base, leaving 9 bases between the germline ends. CDR1 and CDR2 (germline): SGDLS, YYNGEE. This CDR3 region has 14 residues. The CDR3: CASSVQQGNYGYTF. As DNA, the CDR3 is TGTGCCAGCAGCGTTCAACAGGGTAACTATGGCTACACCTTC.

The chain is built from TRBV4-3 and TRBJ2-7; TRBD2 might be the D (5 bases). The V gene lost 4 bases and the J gene lost 3 bases, with 10 bases spanning the gap. The CDR3 spans 13 residues. Germline lookup yields CDR1 LGHNA and CDR2 YSLEER. The CDR3 spells CASSPFAGYEQYF. Written as DNA, the CDR3 is TGCGCCAGCAGCCCATTCGCGGGCTACGAGCAGTACTTC.

This clonotype showed up just once. CDR3 coding DNA: TGTGCCAGCAGTTATAACACCTACGAGCAGTACTTC. Translated: CASSYNTYEQYF. This chain joins TRBV6-2 or TRBV6-3 and TRBJ2-7; unclear D gene. The CDR3 has 12 amino acids. Trimming shortened V by 3 bases and J by 2 bases, and 5 bases separated the two germline ends. Germline CDR1 MNHEY, CDR2 SVGEGT.

This rearrangement joins TRBV9 to TRBJ2-3; either TRBD1 or TRBD2 may supply D (5 bases each). Trimming took 2 bases from V and 5 from J, leaving 9 bases between them. The CDR3 length is 13 residues. CDR1 is SGDLS and CDR2 is YYNGEE in the germline V gene. The CDR3 DNA is TGTGCCAGCAGCGTCCGGGACGGAGATACGCAGTATTTT. It yields the protein CASSVRDGDTQYF.

This clonotype was observed a handful of times. The CDR3 nucleotides read TGTGCCAGCAGCCACCCCGGGACTAGCGGTTACGAGCAGTACTTC. Encoded protein: CASSHPGTSGYEQYF. The V gene is TRBV14, the J gene TRBJ2-4, with 11 positions matching TRBD2. The tail of the sequence fits TRBJ2-7 better, so the J call may be wrong. The CDR3 loop spans 15 amino acids. Germline V gene sequence: CDR1 SGHDN, CDR2 FVKESK.

This chain joins TRBV2 and TRBJ1-5, with 8 bases lining up with TRBD1. The junction had 9 bases not matched to a gene; V was cut back by 6 bases and J by 2 bases. Per the germline V gene, CDR1 is SNHLY and CDR2 is FYNNEI. CDR3 size: 16 residues. Here the CDR3 DNA reads TGTGCCAGCAGGGCCGACAGGGGCTTGGGCAATCAGCCCCAGCATTTT. It specifies CASRADRGLGNQPQHF.

The V and J genes are TRBV20-1 and TRBJ2-1; D ambiguous. V was trimmed by 6 bases and J by 13 bases, leaving 13 bases between them. The germline gives CDR1 DFQATT, CDR2 SNEGSKA (reference sequence). This CDR3 has 10 amino acids. In DNA, the CDR3 is TGCAGTGCCGCTTCAGAGACCCAGTTCTTC. This codes for CSAASETQFF.

This clonotype was seen a handful of times. The J gene is TRBJ1-2, the V gene TRBV6-5; a weak D match, TRBD1 (6 bases). Germline V lookup: CDR1 MNHEY, CDR2 SVGAGI. The CDR3 runs to 12 residues. The ends were cut back, 6 bases at V and 4 bases at J, with 9 bases in the middle. Here the CDR3 reads CASRMDSYGYTF. The CDR3 DNA sequence: TGTGCCAGCAGGATGGACAGCTATGGCTACACCTTC.

Only a few counts were recorded for this clonotype. The chain has TRBV10-3 and TRBJ1-2, with 10 bases that match TRBD1. This CDR3 spans 15 amino acids. After removal of 1 base from V and 5 bases from J, the junction contained 4 bases not matched to a gene. Per germline, CDR1 ENHRY and CDR2 SYGVKD. The CDR3, as DNA: TGTGCCATCAGTGAGTTTCGACAGGGGGCATATGGCTACACCTTC. Its translation is CAISEFRQGAYGYTF.